The clone carrying this TCR beta chain was counted once. Its antigen is still unknown. For naive CD8 T cells, sorting used the CD8+CD4-CCR7+CD45RA+ phenotype. TCRdb passed the PCR reads through MiXCR, listing each CDR3 protein once. The sample holds about 320,000 distinct CDR3 sequences, about 23% seen once. The V end lost 8 bases, the J end lost 9 bases, and 17 bases lay between the germline ends. This CDR3 contains 13 residues. In germline, CDR1 is LNHDA, CDR2 SQIVND (reference sequence). This specimen comes from a study of molecular identifiers for immune sequencing clone quantification. Study-wide points: A shared barcode on identical TCR molecules could lead to underestimated sizes for highly expanded clones.

The source of this sequence is a human donor in good health. Some libraries in this study had Jurkat cell RNA spiked in. The rearrangement uses TRBV19 and TRBJ1-5, with a weak D call TRBD1 (5 bases). Sequences were obtained from naive CD8+ T cells from blood, with Jurkat cell RNA spiked in. Stated subset: FACS-sorted CD8+CD4-CCR7+CD45RA+ naive T cells. The CDR3 DNA is TGTGCCAGTTGGCAGGGCTTCGGTCGGCCCCAGCATTTT. Residues: CASWQGFGRPQHF.